The present T cell receptor (beta chain) was sequenced within a study of T cells in Graves' hyperthyroidism and ophthalmopathy. This clonotype was seen many times. It was RNA transcripts that yielded the amplified TCR beta CDR3 regions. The TCR CDR3 was amplified in a first-round RT-PCR using the HTBI primer set. TCRdb called the multiplex PCR reads again in MiXCR, with one record for every CDR3 protein. The sample lists approximately 600,000 distinct CDR3 sequences, approximately 15% occurring once. Trimming removed 4 bases from V and 8 bases from J, with 14 bases in between. This CDR3 region has 14 residues. Germline V lookup: CDR1 SNHLY, CDR2 FYNNEI.

The TCR originated in a woman aged 30 to 39 with Graves' hyperthyroidism that later progressed to Graves' ophthalmopathy. Source material: blood. The chain carries TRBV2 and TRBJ1-4; maybe TRBD1 (5 bases). The DNA for the CDR3 is TGTGCCAGCAGTGCGGAGGGGATTCAGGAAAAACTGTTTTTT. Encoded protein: CASSAEGIQEKLFF.